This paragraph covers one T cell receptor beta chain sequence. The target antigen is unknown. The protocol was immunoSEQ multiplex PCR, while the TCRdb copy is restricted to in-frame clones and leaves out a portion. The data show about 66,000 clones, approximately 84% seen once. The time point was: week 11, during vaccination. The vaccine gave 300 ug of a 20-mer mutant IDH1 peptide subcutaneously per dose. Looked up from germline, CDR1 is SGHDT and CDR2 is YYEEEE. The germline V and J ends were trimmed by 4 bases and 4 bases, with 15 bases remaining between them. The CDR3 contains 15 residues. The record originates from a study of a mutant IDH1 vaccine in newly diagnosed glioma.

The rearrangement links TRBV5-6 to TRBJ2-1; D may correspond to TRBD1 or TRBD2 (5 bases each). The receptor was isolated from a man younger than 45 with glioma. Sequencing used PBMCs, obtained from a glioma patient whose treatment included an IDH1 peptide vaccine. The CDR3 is CASSPGSTIYNEQFF. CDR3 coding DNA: TGTGCCAGCAGCCCAGGGAGTACTATTTACAATGAGCAGTTCTTC.